The 22 T cell receptor beta chains below come from one sample, sequenced in a study of blood T cell repertoires in COVID-19 (TCRdb year 2020). Library construction relied on the immunoSEQ multiplex PCR assay. In its TCRdb copy, this immuneACCESS table keeps in-frame sequences only and misses some clones. Where compared with another copy, unresolved V genes explain less than half of these, and the others have no known cause. Across this sample there are 250,000 or so clones, with about nine tenths seen only once. The top ten clonotypes cover 2% to 3% of the sample. The material sequenced was peripheral blood. The receptors stem from a man aged 30 to 39 with COVID-19, enrolled during active disease.

This chain links TRBV24-1 with TRBJ2-1; the D gene is possibly TRBD2 (6 bases). Between the trimmed V and J ends, which lost 6 bases and 13 bases, there was a span of 9 bases. Germline CDR1 reads KGHDR; CDR2 reads SFDVKD. The CDR3 totals 10 residues. For the CDR3, the DNA is TGTGCCACCAGTCGGAGGGGACAGTTCTTC. Encoded protein: CATSRRGQFF.

CDR3 nucleotides: TGCGCCAGCAGCCAAGATCCTGCTGGGCAGGCCTCCAAGGGCTACACCTTC. Its translation: CASSQDPAGQASKGYTF. This chain connects TRBV4-3 to TRBJ1-2; the D is unclear. V was shortened by 0 bases and J by 8 bases, with 22 bases between the two germline ends. CDR1 and CDR2 from the germline V gene are LGHNA and YSLEER. CDR3 size: 17 residues.

The rearrangement uses TRBV19 and TRBJ2-7, with D possibly being TRBD1 (6 bases). V lost 5 bases and J lost 0, with 8 bases in between. The CDR3 runs 13 residues. Per germline, CDR1 LNHDA and CDR2 SQIVND (reference sequence). CDR3 region: CASSGDTSYEQYF. In DNA form, the CDR3 reads TGTGCCAGTAGTGGGGACACCTCCTACGAGCAGTACTTC.

The rearrangement links TRBV6-6 to TRBJ2-5, with a weak D call TRBD1 (6 bases). V lost 1 base to trimming and J lost 3 bases, with 15 bases between them. The CDR3 spans 16 residues. Germline V gene lookup returns CDR1 MNHNY and CDR2 SVGAGI (reference sequence). CDR3: CASSYLVGANKETQYF. The CDR3 nucleotides read TGTGCCAGCAGTTACTTAGTGGGGGCGAATAAAGAGACCCAGTACTTC.

The chain links TRBV5-1 to TRBJ1-2, with D possibly being TRBD1 (6 bases). This CDR3 region has 14 residues. The V gene's germline CDR1 is SGHRS and CDR2 YFSETQ. Trimming cost V 4 bases and J 4 bases, with 14 bases left between them. This chain's CDR3 is CASSPSGGTYGYTF. DNA of the CDR3: TGCGCCAGCAGCCCATCTGGGGGCACCTATGGCTACACCTTC.

The V call is TRBV5-1, the J call TRBJ2-5, with 13 bases aligning to TRBD2. V was pared by 0 bases and J by 4 bases, with 3 bases of the junction left unmatched. The V gene's germline CDR1 is SGHRS and CDR2 YFSETQ. This CDR3 contains 16 residues. The CDR3 spells CASSLGLAGGVETQYF. The DNA for the CDR3 is TGCGCCAGCAGCTTGGGACTAGCGGGAGGAGTAGAGACCCAGTACTTC. Looking up the rest from reference TRBV5-1 and TRBJ2-5 gives the full variable domain: KAGVTQTPRYLIKTRGQQVTLSCSPISGHRSVSWYQQTPGQGLQFLFEYFSETQRNKGNFPGRFSGRQFSNSRSEMNVSTLELGDSALYLCASSLGLAGGVETQYFGPGTRLLVL.

The V call is TRBV5-4, the J call TRBJ2-5, with 7 bases that match TRBD2. The CDR3 is 14 amino acids. Looked up from germline, CDR1 is SGHNT and CDR2 is YYREEE (reference sequence). The junction had 4 bases not matched to a gene; V was cut back by 0 bases and J by 5 bases. CDR3 sequence: CASSLVGGRETQYF. CDR3 coding DNA: TGTGCCAGCAGCTTGGTCGGGGGGAGGGAGACCCAGTACTTC.

The chain links TRBV19 to TRBJ2-3, with a possible D match to TRBD2 (7 bases). This CDR3 has 20 residues. V lost 4 bases and J 1 base, leaving 27 bases between the germline ends. Germline CDR1 is LNHDA and CDR2 is SQIVND (reference sequence). The CDR3 protein is CASSTPFEGGAVFGTDTQYF. The CDR3 DNA reads as TGTGCCAGTAGTACCCCATTTGAAGGGGGGGCGGTCTTTGGCACAGATACGCAGTATTTT.

The genes are TRBV7-2 and TRBJ2-1, with TRBD2 as a possible D gene (6 bases). The CDR3 consists of 14 residues. The ends were cut back, 1 base at V and 9 bases at J, with 13 bases in the middle. Germline CDR1 is SGHTA and CDR2 is FQGNSA. The CDR3 region is CASSLEQLAAEQFF. The CDR3, as DNA: TGTGCCAGCAGCTTAGAACAACTAGCCGCTGAGCAGTTCTTC.

V and J are TRBV7-2 and TRBJ2-7, with D possibly being TRBD2 (5 bases). Deletions cut 6 bases from V and 5 bases from J, with 17 bases between. This CDR3 has 14 amino acids. Germline CDR1 reads SGHTA; CDR2 reads FQGNSA. The CDR3 sequence is CASRLGGGPHEQYF. The CDR3 DNA sequence: TGTGCCAGCAGACTAGGCGGAGGCCCCCACGAGCAGTACTTC.

This clone was seen only once. This chain links TRBV5-1 with TRBJ1-5; 8 bases map to TRBD1. J lost 5 bases, V lost 8 bases, and 9 bases had no gene match. Per the germline V gene, CDR1 is SGHRS and CDR2 is YFSETQ. CDR3 length: 14 amino acids. The CDR3 sequence is CASAEAGGYQPQHF. The DNA of the CDR3 is TGCGCCAGTGCGGAGGCAGGGGGCTATCAGCCCCAGCATTTT. Variable domain in full (rest from reference TRBV5-1 and TRBJ1-5): KAGVTQTPRYLIKTRGQQVTLSCSPISGHRSVSWYQQTPGQGLQFLFEYFSETQRNKGNFPGRFSGRQFSNSRSEMNVSTLELGDSALYLCASAEAGGYQPQHFGDGTRLSIL.

This chain uses TRBV27 with TRBJ1-6, with 8 bases identical to TRBD1. The J segment lost 14 bases and the V segment lost 0 bases, leaving 3 bases of the junction unmatched. Looked up from germline, CDR1 is MNHEY and CDR2 is SMNVEV (reference sequence). The CDR3 contains 13 residues. The DNA for the CDR3 is TGTGCCAGCAGTTTATCGGACAGGGTGGCCCTCCACTTT. It encodes CASSLSDRVALHF.

This clone has only a few counts. The rearrangement links TRBV7-3 to TRBJ2-2; D possibly corresponds to TRBD1 (5 bases). This CDR3 is 15 amino acids long. The germline CDR1 and CDR2 sequences are SGHTA and FQGTGA. The V gene lost 2 bases and the J gene lost 1 base, with 8 bases spanning the gap. The CDR3 DNA follows: TGTGCCAGCAGCTTATCTAGGGGGAACACCGGGGAGCTGTTTTTT. It yields the protein CASSLSRGNTGELFF.

This chain uses TRBV19 with TRBJ2-1; possibly TRBD1 for D (5 bases). Trimming cost V 3 bases and J 8 bases, with 14 bases left between them. The CDR3 covers 14 residues. The germline V gene encodes CDR1 LNHDA and CDR2 SQIVND (reference sequence). DNA of the CDR3: TGTGCCAGTAGTATTGGGTTGAAAGGGGATGAGCAGTTCTTC. It codes for CASSIGLKGDEQFF.

The count of this clone is one. This sequence joins TRBV28 and TRBJ2-7; 8 nucleotides match TRBD1. The CDR3 consists of 15 residues. V shed 6 bases, J shed 2 bases, and the junction held 9 bases outside the gene matches. Germline loops: CDR1 MDHEN, CDR2 SYDVKM. The CDR3 reads CASSKGQGLTYEQYF. The CDR3 DNA follows: TGTGCCAGCAGCAAAGGACAGGGCCTAACCTACGAGCAGTACTTC.

The chain employs TRBV27 and TRBJ2-7; a possible D gene is TRBD2 (6 bases). V lost 2 bases to trimming and J lost 2 bases, with 10 bases between them. Germline values: CDR1 MNHEY, CDR2 SMNVEV (reference sequence). The CDR3 is made up of 14 amino acids. This CDR3 reads CASSLMGGAYEQYF. In DNA form, the CDR3 reads TGTGCCAGCAGTTTAATGGGGGGTGCCTACGAGCAGTACTTC.

The chain links TRBV6-2 or TRBV6-3 to TRBJ2-5; TRBD1 agrees at 12 bases. There are 16 residues in the CDR3. CDR1 is MNHEY, CDR2 SVGEGT, per germline. Trimming removed 5 bases from V and 7 bases from J; junction bases left unmatched: 11. CDR3 nucleotide sequence: TGTGCCAGCAGTCCCTCCGGGACAGGGGGCGGTGGGACCCAGTACTTC. Translated: CASSPSGTGGGGTQYF.

V gene TRBV3-1 (or the pseudogene TRBV3-2) combines with J gene TRBJ2-7, with TRBD1 identical over 7 bases. The CDR3 loop spans 13 amino acids. V trimming: 1 base; J trimming: 5 bases; junction bases outside the gene matches: 2. Germline V gene lookup returns CDR1 LGHDT and CDR2 YNNKEL (reference sequence). The CDR3 here is CASSQVRGHEQYF. The DNA for the CDR3 is TGTGCCAGCAGCCAAGTTAGGGGGCACGAGCAGTACTTC.

This clone was picked up one time. The chain carries TRBV7-9 and TRBJ1-3, with a weak D call TRBD1 (5 bases). V lost 3 bases and J lost 4, with 19 bases in between. The CDR3 covers 17 residues. Per the germline V gene, CDR1 is SEHNR and CDR2 is FQNEAQ (reference sequence). CDR3 bases: TGTGCCAGCAGCTTCGTTTCTCGGGGGGTAGCCGGAAACACCATATATTTT. Translation: CASSFVSRGVAGNTIYF.

This chain uses TRBV28 with TRBJ2-7; 7 bases match TRBD1. The trim removed 10 bases at V and 7 bases at J, leaving 22 bases unmatched. The CDR3 consists of 16 residues. Germline CDR1 is MDHEN and CDR2 is SYDVKM. CDR3 bases: TGTGCCACCGTGTACACGTTGGGGGCAGGGGGTAAGGAGCAGTACTTC. The encoded protein is CATVYTLGAGGKEQYF.

The gene calls are TRBV18 and TRBJ1-1; weak D call: TRBD1 (5 bases). Germline V lookup: CDR1 KGHSH, CDR2 LQKENI. V was trimmed by 3 bases and J by 3 bases, leaving 8 bases between them. The CDR3 is made up of 13 amino acids. CDR3 protein: CASSPVRDTEAFF. The CDR3 coding sequence is TGTGCCAGCTCACCTGTCAGGGACACTGAAGCTTTCTTT.

The rearrangement links TRBV6-8 to TRBJ1-6; D is perhaps TRBD1 (5 bases). Trimming left V 2 bases short and J 8 bases short, with 13 bases between. Germline lookup yields CDR1 MNHGY and CDR2 SAAAGT. The CDR3 has 15 amino acids. CDR3 DNA: TGTGCCAGCAGTTACCCGGGGGGGGAGTATTCACCCCTCCACTTT. It codes for CASSYPGGEYSPLHF.